The 5 T cell receptor beta chains reported below all come from one sample, sequenced in a study of T cell clones after liver transplantation. Profiling relied on immunoSEQ multiplex PCR, and the TCRdb table lists in-frame clones only, not all of them. The sample yields roughly 8,800 clones, over 75% seen once. The sample in question was CD8+ T cells from blood, obtained before liver transplant. The receptors were gathered from a human donor who received a liver transplant.

This chain uses TRBV5-1 with TRBJ2-1, with TRBD2 matching over 11 bases. The germline V gene encodes CDR1 SGHRS and CDR2 YFSETQ. The V and J ends lost 4 bases and 9 bases, in that order; junction bases with no gene match: 9. The CDR3 extends over 15 amino acids. The CDR3 DNA reads as TGCGCCAGCAGCCACACTAGCGGGAGCGGCGTTGAGCAGTTCTTC. Translated: CASSHTSGSGVEQFF.

This chain connects TRBV28 to TRBJ1-2; D is unclear. CDR3 length: 12 residues. Trimming left V 5 bases short and J 8 bases short, with 12 bases between. Looked up from germline, CDR1 is MDHEN and CDR2 is SYDVKM. Written as DNA, the CDR3 is TGTGCCAGCAGTGTCGGACTGGAGGGCTACACCTTC. Encoded protein: CASSVGLEGYTF.

Here the CDR3 DNA reads TGTGCCAGCAGCCCCGGCACCTTCGGCTACACCTTC. It codes for CASSPGTFGYTF. The rearrangement uses TRBV5-5 and TRBJ1-2; D not resolved. The CDR3 is 12 residues long. Per the germline V gene, CDR1 is SGHKS and CDR2 is YYEKEE (reference sequence). V was shortened by 4 bases and J by 8 bases, with 12 bases between the two germline ends.

The chain carries TRBV25-1 and TRBJ1-1; weak D call: TRBD1 (6 bases). In germline, CDR1 is MGHDK, CDR2 SYGVNS. V lost 8 bases and J lost 3, with 10 bases in between. The CDR3 runs to 12 residues. CDR3 protein: CASGGTYTEAFF. The CDR3, as DNA: TGTGCCAGCGGGGGGACATACACTGAAGCTTTCTTT.

V gene TRBV15 combines with J gene TRBJ2-1; 7 nucleotides agree with TRBD1. This CDR3 spans 13 amino acids. Trimming at V came to 5 bases and at J to 9 bases, leaving 7 bases not matched to a gene. The germline V gene has CDR1 LNHNV and CDR2 YYDKDF (reference sequence). The CDR3 spells CATSRPDRSEQFF. The CDR3 DNA follows: TGTGCCACCAGCCGGCCGGACAGGTCTGAGCAGTTCTTC.